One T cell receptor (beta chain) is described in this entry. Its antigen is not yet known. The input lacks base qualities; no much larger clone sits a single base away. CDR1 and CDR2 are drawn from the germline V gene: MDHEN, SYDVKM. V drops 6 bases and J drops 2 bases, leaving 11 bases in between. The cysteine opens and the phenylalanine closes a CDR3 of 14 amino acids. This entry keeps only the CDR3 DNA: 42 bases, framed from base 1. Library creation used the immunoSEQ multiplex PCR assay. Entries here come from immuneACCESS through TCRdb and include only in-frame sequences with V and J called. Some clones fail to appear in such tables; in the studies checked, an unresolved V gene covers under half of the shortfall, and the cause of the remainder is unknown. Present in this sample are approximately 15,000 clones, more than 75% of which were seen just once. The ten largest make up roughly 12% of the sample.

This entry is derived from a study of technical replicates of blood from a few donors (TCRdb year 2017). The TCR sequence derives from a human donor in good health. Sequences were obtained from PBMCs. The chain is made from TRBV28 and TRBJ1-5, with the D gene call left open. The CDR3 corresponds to CASSDIRGNQPQHF. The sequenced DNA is TGTGCCAGCAGCGATATTCGGGGCAATCAGCCCCAGCATTTT.